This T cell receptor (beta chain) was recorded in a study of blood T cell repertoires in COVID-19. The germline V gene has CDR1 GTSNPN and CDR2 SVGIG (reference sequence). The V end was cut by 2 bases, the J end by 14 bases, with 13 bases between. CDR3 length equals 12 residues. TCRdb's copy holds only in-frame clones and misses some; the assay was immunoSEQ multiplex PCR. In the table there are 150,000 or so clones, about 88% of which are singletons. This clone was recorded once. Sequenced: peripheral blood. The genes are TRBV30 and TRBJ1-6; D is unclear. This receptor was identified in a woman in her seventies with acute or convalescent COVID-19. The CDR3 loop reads CAWSLQVTTLHF. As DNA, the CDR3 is TGTGCCTGGAGTCTCCAGGTCACCACCCTCCACTTT.